Presented here are 17 T cell receptor beta chains from one specimen sequenced in a study of control samples from healthy donors and cancer patients. Assay: immunoSEQ multiplex PCR; the TCRdb copy retains only in-frame clones and omits some. Counted here are around 170,000 clones, roughly nine tenths occurring once; the ten biggest clones make up 0.65% to 0.75%. The sample consisted of blood. The receptors originated from a young woman in good health.

The chain joins TRBV28 to TRBJ1-1, with D hard to call. CDR1 and CDR2 (germline): MDHEN, SYDVKM. The V gene lost 2 bases and the J gene lost 9 bases, with 16 bases spanning the gap. The CDR3 runs 14 residues. The CDR3, as DNA: TGTGCCAGCAGTTTAGGTGGTCAGCTAACTAAAGCTTTCTTT. Protein product: CASSLGGQLTKAFF.

The chain employs TRBV28 and TRBJ1-2; tentative D call: TRBD1 (6 bases). V gave up 7 bases and J gave up 5 bases, with 20 bases separating them. CDR1 and CDR2 from the germline V gene are MDHEN and SYDVKM. The CDR3 runs to 15 residues. For the CDR3, the DNA is TGTGCCAGCACCGCCCCCCGGGGGGCGGCATATGGCTACACCTTC. It encodes CASTAPRGAAYGYTF.

This clone was counted once. The rearrangement joins TRBV25-1 to TRBJ2-7; D is possibly TRBD2 (7 bases). V lost 4 bases to trimming and J lost 6 bases, with 19 bases between them. The CDR3 covers 15 residues. Germline CDR1 is MGHDK and CDR2 is SYGVNS. The CDR3 bases are TGTGCCAGCAGTGGTTTAACGGGGGGCGCAGGCGAGCAGTACTTC. Translated: CASSGLTGGAGEQYF.

V is TRBV28 and J is TRBJ1-1; D is unresolved. Trimming took 8 bases from V and 2 from J, leaving 12 bases between them. Germline CDR1 reads MDHEN; CDR2 reads SYDVKM. This CDR3 region has 13 residues. CDR3 DNA: TGTGCCAGCGGGGAGGACGGTAACACTGAAGCTTTCTTT. It is translated as CASGEDGNTEAFF.

This clone was observed a handful of times. Different DNA sequences within this sample yield the same CDR3. The CDR3 DNA is TGTGCCAGCAGCCCCAAACCCTACGAGCAGTACTTC. It translates to CASSPKPYEQYF. The chain combines TRBV28 with TRBJ2-7; no reliable D call. Trimming took off 6 bases at V and 2 bases at J, with 8 bases between the two ends. Germline assignment: CDR1 MDHEN and CDR2 SYDVKM. The CDR3 totals 12 residues.

The rearrangement links TRBV7-3 to TRBJ2-6; D remains unclear. The CDR3 extends over 16 amino acids. V shed 4 bases and J shed 0 bases, with 10 bases lying between them. Germline V gene sequence: CDR1 SGHTA, CDR2 FQGTGA. The CDR3 sequence is CASSSLNHSGANVLTF. DNA of the CDR3: TGTGCCAGCAGCTCCCTAAACCACTCTGGGGCCAACGTCCTGACTTTC.

The rearrangement uses TRBV7-2 and TRBJ2-1, with 9 bases identical to TRBD2. J gave up 4 bases and V 5 bases, and 6 bases lay outside the gene matches. The CDR3 has 15 amino acids. CDR1 is SGHTA and CDR2 is FQGNSA in the germline V gene. CDR3 loop: CASSITSGPYNEQFF. DNA for the CDR3: TGTGCCAGCAGCATTACTAGCGGGCCTTACAATGAGCAGTTCTTC. The variable domain in full, completed from reference TRBV7-2 and TRBJ2-1, reads GAGVSQSPSNKVTEKGKDVELRCDPISGHTALYWYRQSLGQGLEFLIYFQGNSAPDKSGLPSDRFSAERTGGSVSTLTIQRTQQEDSAVYLCASSITSGPYNEQFFGPGTRLTVL.

The table lists this clone with a count of one. The chain joins TRBV19 to TRBJ2-1; D is unresolved. Germline V gene sequence: CDR1 LNHDA, CDR2 SQIVND (reference sequence). Trimming removed 3 bases from V and 0 bases from J, with 12 bases in between. The CDR3 spans 16 residues. The CDR3 DNA sequence: TGTGCCAGTAGTATCCTAGGGATGAGCTCCTACAATGAGCAGTTCTTC. Residues: CASSILGMSSYNEQFF.

The chain recombines TRBV7-2 with TRBJ1-1; D is undetermined. V lost 1 base, J lost 2 bases, and 8 bases lay in between. Germline assignment: CDR1 SGHTA and CDR2 FQGNSA. The CDR3 has 14 residues. CDR3 sequence reads: CASSLELGNTEAFF. CDR3 nucleotide sequence: TGTGCCAGCAGCTTAGAATTAGGAAACACTGAAGCTTTCTTT. The whole variable domain, filled in from reference TRBV7-2 and TRBJ1-1, reads GAGVSQSPSNKVTEKGKDVELRCDPISGHTALYWYRQSLGQGLEFLIYFQGNSAPDKSGLPSDRFSAERTGGSVSTLTIQRTQQEDSAVYLCASSLELGNTEAFFGQGTRLTVV.

This chain uses TRBV6-5 with TRBJ2-1, with a possible D match to TRBD2 (6 bases). Germline CDR1 MNHEY, CDR2 SVGAGI. This CDR3 comprises 16 residues. The V gene lost 1 base and the J gene lost 6 bases, with 16 bases spanning the gap. This CDR3 is CASSYFAGTERNEQFF. CDR3 coding DNA: TGTGCCAGCAGTTACTTCGCCGGGACTGAACGCAATGAGCAGTTCTTC.

This chain connects TRBV6-5 to TRBJ2-2; tentatively, D is TRBD2 (5 bases). Germline assignment: CDR1 MNHEY and CDR2 SVGAGI. The CDR3 is made up of 15 amino acids. Trimming pared 10 bases from V and 1 base from J, leaving 16 bases between. CDR3 sequence (DNA): TGTGCCACCCTCGGCGTAGGGAGGAACACCGGGGAGCTGTTTTTT. Protein: CATLGVGRNTGELFF.

The table lists this clone with a count of one. The rearrangement uses TRBV5-4 and TRBJ2-5, with D possibly being TRBD1 (6 bases). Germline loops: CDR1 SGHNT, CDR2 YYREEE (reference sequence). Trimming removed 7 bases from V and 5 bases from J, with 15 bases in between. This CDR3 region has 13 residues. The CDR3 nucleotides are TGTGCCAGCGACCCGGGGCAGGGGGAGACCCAGTACTTC. Translating gives CASDPGQGETQYF.

The chain uses TRBV5-1 and TRBJ2-2; no definite D call. Germline CDR1 is SGHRS and CDR2 is YFSETQ. The V end lost 2 bases, the J end lost 5 bases, and 10 bases lay between the germline ends. The CDR3 runs 14 residues. CDR3 loop: CASSFLTLTGELFF. CDR3 DNA sequence: TGCGCCAGCAGCTTCTTGACACTTACCGGGGAGCTGTTTTTT.

The rearrangement joins TRBV27 to TRBJ2-1; D remains unclear. CDR1 and CDR2 from the germline V gene are MNHEY and SMNVEV (reference sequence). The CDR3 extends over 18 amino acids. Trimming took 2 bases from V and 5 from J, leaving 22 bases between them. DNA for the CDR3: TGTGCCAGCAGTTTAAGGTCCGGGCCCCAAATAGAAGACAATGAGCAGTTCTTC. Its protein is CASSLRSGPQIEDNEQFF.

The V gene is TRBV2, the J gene TRBJ1-5, with 7 bases fitting TRBD1. The CDR3 spans 18 residues. CDR1 is SNHLY, CDR2 FYNNEI, per germline. V lost 5 bases, J lost 0 bases, and 13 bases stayed unmatched. CDR3 sequence reads: CASSPLDRFSYSNQPQHF. CDR3 nucleotides: TGTGCCAGCAGTCCCCTGGACAGGTTCTCTTATAGCAATCAGCCCCAGCATTTT.

This chain links TRBV28 with TRBJ2-1, with D unclear. Germline loops: CDR1 MDHEN, CDR2 SYDVKM. This CDR3 spans 13 amino acids. V lost 5 bases and J lost 10, with 15 bases in between. Here the CDR3 reads CASSIGILLEQFF. The CDR3 region has the DNA TGTGCCAGCAGTATTGGCATACTCCTCGAGCAGTTCTTC.

In its sample, this clone was seen once. The chain employs TRBV27 and TRBJ2-7, with D possibly being TRBD2 (6 bases). CDR3 length: 13 amino acids. Deletions cut 6 bases from V and 0 bases from J, with 9 bases between. Per the germline V gene, CDR1 is MNHEY and CDR2 is SMNVEV (reference sequence). This CDR3 reads CASSPGLSYEQYF. CDR3 coding DNA: TGTGCCAGCAGCCCGGGACTCTCCTACGAGCAGTACTTC.